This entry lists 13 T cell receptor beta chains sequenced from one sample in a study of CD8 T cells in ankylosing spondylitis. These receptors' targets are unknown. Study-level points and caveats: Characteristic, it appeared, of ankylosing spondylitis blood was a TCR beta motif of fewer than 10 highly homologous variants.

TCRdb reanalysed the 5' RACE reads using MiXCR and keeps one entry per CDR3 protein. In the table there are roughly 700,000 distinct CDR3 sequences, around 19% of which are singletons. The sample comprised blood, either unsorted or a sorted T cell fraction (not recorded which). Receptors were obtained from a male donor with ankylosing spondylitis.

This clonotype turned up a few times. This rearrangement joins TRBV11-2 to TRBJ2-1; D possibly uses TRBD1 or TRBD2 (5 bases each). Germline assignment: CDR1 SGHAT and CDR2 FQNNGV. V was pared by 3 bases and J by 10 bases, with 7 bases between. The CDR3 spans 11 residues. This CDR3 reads CASSFRGEQFF. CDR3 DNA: TGTGCCAGCAGCTTCCGGGGCGAGCAGTTCTTC.

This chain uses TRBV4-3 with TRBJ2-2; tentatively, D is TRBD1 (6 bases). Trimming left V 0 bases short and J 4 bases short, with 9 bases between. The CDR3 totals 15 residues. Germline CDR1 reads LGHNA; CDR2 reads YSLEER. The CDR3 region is CASSQEGTITGELFF. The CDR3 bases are TGCGCCAGCAGCCAAGAAGGGACAATCACCGGGGAGCTGTTTTTT.

In DNA form, the CDR3 reads TGTGCCAGCAAGGGAGACGGGACTAGGGGGTTCAATGAGCAGTTCTTC. It yields the protein CASKGDGTRGFNEQFF. The V gene is TRBV25-1, the J gene TRBJ2-1; TRBD2 matches at 8 bases. J was trimmed by 6 bases and V by 7 bases; bases with no gene match: 14. CDR1 is MGHDK and CDR2 is SYGVNS in the germline V gene. CDR3 length equals 16 residues.

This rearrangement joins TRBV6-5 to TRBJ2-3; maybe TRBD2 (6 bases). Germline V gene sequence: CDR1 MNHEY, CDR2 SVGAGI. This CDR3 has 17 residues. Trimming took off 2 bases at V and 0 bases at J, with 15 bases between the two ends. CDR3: CASSYGLYRGSTDTQYF. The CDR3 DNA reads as TGTGCCAGCAGTTACGGGCTGTATCGGGGGAGCACAGATACGCAGTATTTT.

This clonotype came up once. CDR3 amino acids: CSAMPHSGELFF. The DNA for the CDR3 is TGCAGTGCTATGCCCCATTCCGGGGAGCTGTTTTTT. This chain connects TRBV20-1 to TRBJ2-2, with D hard to call. V was pared by 4 bases and J by 6 bases, with 9 bases between. The CDR3 sequence is 12 residues long. Germline V lookup: CDR1 DFQATT, CDR2 SNEGSKA (reference sequence).

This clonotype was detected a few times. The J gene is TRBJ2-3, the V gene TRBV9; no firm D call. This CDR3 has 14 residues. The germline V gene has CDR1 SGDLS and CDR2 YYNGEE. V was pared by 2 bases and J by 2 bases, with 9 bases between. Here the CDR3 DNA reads TGTGCCAGCAGCGTTTTGGGGAACACAGATACGCAGTATTTT. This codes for CASSVLGNTDTQYF. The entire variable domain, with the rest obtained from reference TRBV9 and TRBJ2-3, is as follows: DSGVTQTPKHLITATGQRVTLRCSPRSGDLSVYWYQQSLDQGLQFLIQYYNGEERAKGNILERFSAQQFPDLHSELNLSSLELGDSALYFCASSVLGNTDTQYFGPGTRLTVL.

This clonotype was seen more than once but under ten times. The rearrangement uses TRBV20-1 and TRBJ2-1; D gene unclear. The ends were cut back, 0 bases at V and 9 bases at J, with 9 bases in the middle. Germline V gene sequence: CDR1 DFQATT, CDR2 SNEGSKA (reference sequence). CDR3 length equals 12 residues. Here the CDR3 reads CSARDWGSEQFF. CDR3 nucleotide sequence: TGCAGTGCTAGAGATTGGGGTTCTGAGCAGTTCTTC.

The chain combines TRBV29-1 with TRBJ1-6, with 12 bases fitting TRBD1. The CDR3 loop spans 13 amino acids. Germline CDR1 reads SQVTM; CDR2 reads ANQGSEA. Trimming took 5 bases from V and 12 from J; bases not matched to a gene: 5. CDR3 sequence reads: CSVKGTGGEPLHF. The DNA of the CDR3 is TGCAGCGTTAAAGGGACAGGGGGCGAACCCCTCCACTTT.

CDR3 sequence reads: CSVPPEGRYGYTF. CDR3 sequence (DNA): TGCAGCGTGCCCCCGGAAGGCCGCTATGGCTACACCTTC. J is TRBJ1-2 and V is TRBV29-1; D is uncertain. CDR3 length equals 13 residues. With 6 bases removed from V and 4 bases from J, the gap between germline ends came to 15 bases. Per germline, CDR1 SQVTM and CDR2 ANQGSEA. The full variable domain, completed using reference TRBV29-1 and TRBJ1-2, is SAVISQKPSRDICQRGTSLTIQCQVDSQVTMMFWYRQQPGQSLTLIATANQGSEATYESGFVIDKFPISRPNLTFSTLTVSNMSPEDSSIYLCSVPPEGRYGYTFGSGTRLTVV.

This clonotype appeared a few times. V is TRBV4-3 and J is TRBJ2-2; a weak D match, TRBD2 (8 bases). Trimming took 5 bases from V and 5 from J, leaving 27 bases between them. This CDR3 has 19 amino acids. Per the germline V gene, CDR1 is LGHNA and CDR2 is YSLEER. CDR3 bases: TGCGCCAGCAGCGATTCGACAGGGTCTCGGGAGGGCGATACCGGGGAGCTGTTTTTT. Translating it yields CASSDSTGSREGDTGELFF.

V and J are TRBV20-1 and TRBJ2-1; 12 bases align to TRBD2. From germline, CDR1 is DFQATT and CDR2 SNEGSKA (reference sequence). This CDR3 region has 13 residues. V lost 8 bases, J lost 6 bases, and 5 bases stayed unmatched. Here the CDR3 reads CSPAGLAGNEQFF. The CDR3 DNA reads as TGCAGTCCAGCGGGACTAGCGGGCAATGAGCAGTTCTTC.

The CDR3 loop reads CSARPGDRDNEQFF. The CDR3 bases are TGCAGTGCTAGACCGGGGGACAGGGACAATGAGCAGTTCTTC. This rearrangement joins TRBV20-1 to TRBJ2-1; 9 nucleotides align to TRBD1. Germline lookup yields CDR1 DFQATT and CDR2 SNEGSKA (reference sequence). The CDR3 covers 14 residues. V shed 2 bases and J 5 bases; nucleotides not matched to a gene: 4.

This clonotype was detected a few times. The CDR3 sequence is CSAWDGLAGGDTQYF. The CDR3 DNA reads TGCAGCGCTTGGGATGGGCTAGCGGGAGGAGATACGCAGTATTTT. The gene calls are TRBV29-1 and TRBJ2-3; 11 bases align to TRBD2. The V gene's germline CDR1 is SQVTM and CDR2 ANQGSEA. The junction had 11 bases not matched to a gene; V was cut back by 7 bases and J by 5 bases. The CDR3 runs to 15 residues.